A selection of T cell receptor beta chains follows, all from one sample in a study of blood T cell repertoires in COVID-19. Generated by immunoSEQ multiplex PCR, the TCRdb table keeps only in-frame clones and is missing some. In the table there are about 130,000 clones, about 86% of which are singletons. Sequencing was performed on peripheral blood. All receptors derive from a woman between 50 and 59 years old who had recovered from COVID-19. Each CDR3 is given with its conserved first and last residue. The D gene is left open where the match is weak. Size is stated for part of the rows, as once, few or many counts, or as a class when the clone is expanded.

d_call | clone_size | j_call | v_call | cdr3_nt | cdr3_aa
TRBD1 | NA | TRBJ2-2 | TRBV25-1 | TGTGCCAGCAGTCGGACAGGAAGTACCGGGGAGCTGTTTTTT | CASSRTGSTGELFF
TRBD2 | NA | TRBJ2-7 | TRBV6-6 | TGTGCCAGCAGTTATGAGGCGGGAGCCACCTACGAGCAGTACTTC | CASSYEAGATYEQYF
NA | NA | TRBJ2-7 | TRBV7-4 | TGTGCCAGCAGCTCCCTTGGGGGGGTTACCGGGTTCAGGGGCTCCTACGAGCAGTACTTC | CASSSLGGVTGFRGSYEQYF
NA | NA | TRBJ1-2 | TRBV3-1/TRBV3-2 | TGTGCCAGCAGCCCCCGGGTCCGTAACTATGGCTACACCTTC | CASSPRVRNYGYTF
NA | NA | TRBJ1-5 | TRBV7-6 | TGTGCCAGCAGCTCAAGGGCCGGGGATCAGCCCCAGCATTTT | CASSSRAGDQPQHF
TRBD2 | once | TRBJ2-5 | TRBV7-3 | TGTGCCAGCAGCAAGGTCCCGGGACTAGCGGGGGACGCCCGGGAGACCCAGTACTTC | CASSKVPGLAGDARETQYF
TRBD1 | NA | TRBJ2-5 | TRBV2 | TGTGCCAGCAGCCTTGCCGGGGCAGGGGGAGAGACCCAGTACTTC | CASSLAGAGGETQYF
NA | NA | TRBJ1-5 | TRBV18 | TGTGCCAGCTCACCGGGGGGGGAGAATCAGCCCCAGCATTTT | CASSPGGENQPQHF
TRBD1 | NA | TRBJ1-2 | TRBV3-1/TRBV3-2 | TGTGCCAGCAGCCAAGCCTCACAGGGGTTCAACTATGGCTACACCTTC | CASSQASQGFNYGYTF
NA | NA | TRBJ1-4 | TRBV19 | TGTGCCACCTTAGCCCGTTTAGGGGATGAAAAACTGTTTTTT | CATLARLGDEKLFF
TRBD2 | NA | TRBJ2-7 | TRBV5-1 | TGCGCCAGCAGCTCCGCGGTGCGGGGGGGCCTTAAGAACGAGCAGTACTTC | CASSSAVRGGLKNEQYF
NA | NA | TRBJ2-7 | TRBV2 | TGTGCCAGCAGTGAACAGGGGTACGGGTACGAGCAGTACTTC | CASSEQGYGYEQYF
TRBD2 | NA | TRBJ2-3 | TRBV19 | TGTGCCAGTGGGGAGCGGGAGAGCGGCACAGATACGCAGTATTTT | CASGERESGTDTQYF
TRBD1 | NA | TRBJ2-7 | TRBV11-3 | TGTGCCAGCAGCTTAGGCAGGGGGCCTTCCTACGAGCAGTACTTC | CASSLGRGPSYEQYF
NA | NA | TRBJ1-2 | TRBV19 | TGTGCCAGTTCGACCTGGGGGGAGTATGGCTACACCTTC | CASSTWGEYGYTF
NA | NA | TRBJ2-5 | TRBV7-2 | TGTGCCAGCAGCTTACGGGGGGCGGAGGGGGAGACCCAGTACTTC | CASSLRGAEGETQYF
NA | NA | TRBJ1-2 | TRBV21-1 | TGTGCCAGCAGCAAGCAAAGGGACAGGGTGAACTATGGCTACACCTTC | CASSKQRDRVNYGYTF
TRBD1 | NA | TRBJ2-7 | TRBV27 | TGTGCCAGCGGCCGGACGGGACAGGGCTACGAGCAGTACTTC | CASGRTGQGYEQYF
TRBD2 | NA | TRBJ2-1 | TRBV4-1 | TGCGCCAGCAGCCACCCCGGGACTAGGCATGATGAGCAGTTCTTC | CASSHPGTRHDEQFF
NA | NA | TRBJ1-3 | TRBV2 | TGTGCCAGCAGGGAACAGGGCCTCCGGGGAAACACCATATATTTT | CASREQGLRGNTIYF
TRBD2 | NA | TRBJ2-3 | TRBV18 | TGTGCCAGCTCACCCCTAGCGGCCCTAGATACGCAGTATTTT | CASSPLAALDTQYF
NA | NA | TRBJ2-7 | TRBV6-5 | TGTGCCAGCAGTTCCCCCGGGAGACGATACGAGCAGTACTTC | CASSSPGRRYEQYF
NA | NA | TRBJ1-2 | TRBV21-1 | TGTGCCAGCAGGCAGAGGAGCTGGGGCTACACCTTC | CASRQRSWGYTF
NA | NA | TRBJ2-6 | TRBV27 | TGTGCCAGCAGTTTAGAGGGTCGCACTGGGGCCAACGTCCTGACTTTC | CASSLEGRTGANVLTF
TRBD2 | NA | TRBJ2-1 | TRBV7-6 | TGTGCCAGCAGCTTCGGACTAGCGGGAGCTTACAATGAGCAGTTCTTC | CASSFGLAGAYNEQFF
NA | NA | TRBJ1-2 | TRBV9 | TGTGCCAGCAGCGGGACAGACTATGGCTACACCTTC | CASSGTDYGYTF
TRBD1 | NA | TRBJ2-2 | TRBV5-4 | TGTGCCAGCAGCTCCCGGACAGGGGACACCGGGGAGCTGTTTTTT | CASSSRTGDTGELFF
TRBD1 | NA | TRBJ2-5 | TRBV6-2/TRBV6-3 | TGTGCCAGCAGTTACTATAGACAGGGGGCCTACCAAGAGACCCAGTACTTC | CASSYYRQGAYQETQYF